A single sample is the source of the 7 T cell receptor beta chains below, sequenced in a study of shared clonotypes between healthy human individuals. Libraries were prepared by immunoSEQ multiplex PCR; TCRdb keeps only in-frame clonotypes and omits some of them. The sample contains fewer than 600,000 clones, around 74% of which appear only once. The sequenced sample was PBMCs. The receptors originated from a woman in her thirties or forties in good health. Some clones in this sample may be carry-over from other donors' samples.

This clone appeared a single time. The gene calls are TRBV20-1 and TRBJ2-5; D gene uncertain. V dropped 3 bases and J dropped 2 bases, with 4 bases sitting between them. This CDR3 spans 11 amino acids. The germline V gene has CDR1 DFQATT and CDR2 SNEGSKA (reference sequence). The CDR3 region is CSASLQETQYF. For the CDR3, the DNA is TGCAGTGCTAGTCTTCAAGAGACCCAGTACTTC.

The chain combines TRBV19 with TRBJ2-7; 9 nucleotides agree with TRBD1. The CDR3 extends over 15 amino acids. The ends lost 5 bases at V and 4 bases at J; junction bases unmatched: 9. The germline gives CDR1 LNHDA, CDR2 SQIVND (reference sequence). The CDR3 spells CASSLSGQGNYEQYF. The CDR3 DNA sequence: TGTGCCAGTAGTCTTTCGGGACAGGGTAATTACGAGCAGTACTTC.

This clone was seen a few times. The V gene is TRBV30, the J gene TRBJ2-3, with a tentative D call TRBD2 (5 bases). Germline assignment: CDR1 GTSNPN and CDR2 SVGIG (reference sequence). V dropped 8 bases and J dropped 1 base, with 19 bases sitting between them. This CDR3 contains 15 residues. The CDR3 nucleotides read TGTGCCCAGAATTACGGGGTAGTGGGCACAGATACGCAGTATTTT. Protein: CAQNYGVVGTDTQYF.

V and J are TRBV11-2 and TRBJ2-7; 9 nucleotides match TRBD2. Unmatched junction bases numbered 2, after V lost 0 bases and J lost 2 bases. Germline CDR1 and CDR2: SGHAT and FQNNGV. This CDR3 comprises 15 residues. The DNA of the CDR3 is TGTGCCAGCAGCTTAGATGGGACTAGCACCTACGAGCAGTACTTC. This codes for CASSLDGTSTYEQYF. Using reference TRBV11-2 and TRBJ2-7 for the parts outside the CDR3, the full variable domain is EAGVAQSPRYKIIEKRQSVAFWCNPISGHATLYWYQQILGQGPKLLIQFQNNGVVDDSQLPKDRFSAERLKGVDSTLKIQPAKLEDSAVYLCASSLDGTSTYEQYFGPGTRLTVT.

This chain uses TRBV7-9 with TRBJ2-7; possible D gene TRBD1, 6 bases. The ends were cut back, 4 bases at V and 0 bases at J, with 13 bases in the middle. Germline CDR1 and CDR2: SEHNR and FQNEAQ (reference sequence). The CDR3 has 15 residues. CDR3 DNA sequence: TGTGCCAGCAGCTCCTCAAGGGGGTTCTCCTACGAGCAGTACTTC. Translating gives CASSSSRGFSYEQYF.

This clone was counted once. V is TRBV27 and J is TRBJ2-1; weak D call: TRBD1 (6 bases). Germline V gene data show CDR1 as MNHEY and CDR2 as SMNVEV (reference sequence). There are 13 residues in the CDR3. V shed 4 bases and J shed 10 bases, with 14 bases lying between them. The CDR3 coding sequence is TGTGCCAGCAGTTATCCTACAGGGCACGAGCAGTTCTTC. As protein: CASSYPTGHEQFF.

The chain carries TRBV5-1 and TRBJ2-3, with D uncertain. The CDR3 is made up of 15 amino acids. The V end lost 0 bases, the J end lost 2 bases, and 10 bases lay between the germline ends. The germline gives CDR1 SGHRS, CDR2 YFSETQ. CDR3 amino acids: CASSLEAHNTDTQYF. In nucleotides, the CDR3 is TGCGCCAGCAGCTTGGAGGCCCACAACACAGATACGCAGTATTTT.